Listed here are 22 T cell receptor beta chains from one sample, sequenced in a study of tumour-infiltrating T cells in Burkitt lymphoma. Measured with immunoSEQ multiplex PCR; TCRdb has only the in-frame clones, and not every one. The repertoire has about 46,000 clones, 31% of them found once; the top ten carry 2.9%. Sequenced sample: tumor tissue. The receptors come from a human donor with Burkitt lymphoma.

The V gene is TRBV5-1, the J gene TRBJ2-7; 8 positions agree with TRBD2. The CDR3 has 13 residues. The germline V gene encodes CDR1 SGHRS and CDR2 YFSETQ. With V trimmed by 1 base and J by 6 bases, 3 bases remained unmatched. CDR3 residues: CASSLSSGREQYF. CDR3 nucleotides: TGCGCCAGCAGCTTGTCTAGCGGGCGCGAGCAGTACTTC.

The table lists this clone with a few counts. V and J are TRBV6-5 and TRBJ1-6; D uncertain. The V end lost 8 bases, the J end lost 3 bases, and 8 bases lay between the germline ends. Germline CDR1 is MNHEY and CDR2 is SVGAGI. CDR3 length equals 13 residues. As DNA, the CDR3 is TGTGCCAGCGGGCGGGACTATAATTCACCCCTCCACTTT. It codes for CASGRDYNSPLHF.

This clone was found a few times. The J gene is TRBJ1-1, the V gene TRBV29-1, with TRBD1 identical over 8 bases. The CDR3 has 13 residues. The V gene end was trimmed by 6 bases and the J gene end by 6 bases; junction bases not matched to a gene: 9. Germline V gives CDR1 SQVTM, CDR2 ANQGSEA. The CDR3 DNA follows: TGCAGCGTGGGTGGGACAGGAGGATCTGAAGCTTTCTTT. As protein: CSVGGTGGSEAFF.

The genes are TRBV4-1 and TRBJ2-7, with 9 bases identical to TRBD2. CDR3 size: 19 residues. The trim removed 4 bases at V and 5 bases at J, leaving 21 bases unmatched. Germline CDR1 and CDR2: MGHRA and YSYEKL. The CDR3 sequence: CASSPNPASGAPGWHEQYF. In DNA form, the CDR3 reads TGCGCCAGCAGCCCCAACCCGGCTAGCGGGGCCCCAGGGTGGCACGAGCAGTACTTC.

The chain uses TRBV25-1 and TRBJ1-6; no clear D gene. Looked up from germline, CDR1 is MGHDK and CDR2 is SYGVNS. The CDR3 sequence is 14 residues long. V was cut by 6 bases and J by 0 bases, with 6 bases left in between. The CDR3, as DNA: TGTGCCAGCAGCACAGCCTCCTATAATTCACCCCTCCACTTT. Its translation: CASSTASYNSPLHF. The complete variable domain, with remaining parts taken from reference TRBV25-1 and TRBJ1-6, reads EADIYQTPRYLVIGTGKKITLECSQTMGHDKMYWYQQDPGMELHLIHYSYGVNSTEKGDLSSESTVSRIRTEHFPLTLESARPSHTSQYLCASSTASYNSPLHFGNGTRLTVT.

There are a few counts of this clone. The rearrangement uses TRBV4-3 and TRBJ2-3; the match to TRBD2 covers 16 bases. V shed 4 bases and J 6 bases; nucleotides not matched to a gene: 1. The CDR3 totals 15 residues. CDR1 and CDR2 (germline): LGHNA, YSLEER. CDR3 region: CASSPGLAGGDTQYF. CDR3 DNA: TGCGCCAGCAGCCCGGGACTAGCGGGGGGGGATACGCAGTATTTT.

This clone was counted a few times. The J gene is TRBJ2-7, the V gene TRBV5-4, with a weak D call TRBD1 (5 bases). The CDR3 runs to 12 residues. In germline, CDR1 is SGHNT, CDR2 YYREEE (reference sequence). The V gene lost 1 base and the J gene lost 5 bases, with 7 bases spanning the gap. The CDR3 DNA reads TGTGCCAGCAGCTTGCAGGGCCACGAGCAGTACTTC. Protein sequence: CASSLQGHEQYF.

The rearrangement links TRBV14 to TRBJ1-2, with D maybe TRBD1 (6 bases). Per germline, CDR1 SGHDN and CDR2 FVKESK. The CDR3 runs to 17 residues. V gave up 2 bases and J gave up 2 bases, with 18 bases separating them. CDR3 DNA: TGTGCCAGCAGCCAACCCCGGCCGGGACACAAAAACTATGGCTACACCTTC. Protein: CASSQPRPGHKNYGYTF.

V is TRBV5-4 and J is TRBJ2-2; 10 bases align to TRBD2. The germline V gene has CDR1 SGHNT and CDR2 YYREEE (reference sequence). The CDR3 loop spans 17 amino acids. Unmatched junction bases numbered 12, after V lost 4 bases and J lost 6 bases. The CDR3 protein is CASSPQASGGDPGELFF. CDR3 bases: TGTGCCAGCAGCCCGCAGGCTAGCGGGGGTGATCCCGGGGAGCTGTTTTTT.

This clone turned up a few times. The CDR3 bases are TGTGCCAGCAGCGTTAGTGTCGGGTGGTCGGAAGGCTACACCTTC. Translated: CASSVSVGWSEGYTF. The chain couples TRBV9 to TRBJ1-2; D not resolved. This CDR3 region has 15 residues. Trimming took 2 bases from V and 8 from J, leaving 19 bases between them. CDR1 and CDR2 (germline): SGDLS, YYNGEE.

This clone is a singleton in its sample. V is TRBV1 and J is TRBJ1-5; TRBD1, the D gene given by the table, was not confirmed from the DNA. TRBV1 is given as a pseudogene. The length of the CDR3 is 17 residues. The DNA of the CDR3 is TGCACCAGCAGCCAAGATCCAACAGGGGGTGAAAATCAGCCCCAGCATTTT. This codes for CTSSQDPTGGENQPQHF.

This chain links TRBV18 with TRBJ2-7; D call uncertain. This CDR3 is 13 amino acids long. The V end lost 4 bases, the J end lost 0 bases, and 7 bases lay between the germline ends. Per the germline V gene, CDR1 is KGHSH and CDR2 is LQKENI. CDR3: CASSRRSSYEQYF. CDR3 DNA sequence: TGTGCCAGCTCACGGAGAAGCTCCTACGAGCAGTACTTC.

The chain has TRBV7-2 and TRBJ2-5; D uncertain. Germline CDR1 SGHTA, CDR2 FQGNSA. V dropped 1 base and J dropped 1 base, with 4 bases sitting between them. The CDR3 extends over 13 amino acids. The CDR3 DNA reads as TGTGCCAGCAGCTTAGGACGCCAAGAGACCCAGTACTTC. This sequence encodes CASSLGRQETQYF.

This clone was recorded a few times. V is TRBV7-9 and J is TRBJ2-7; D is uncertain. CDR3 size: 13 residues. Germline-derived CDR1 and CDR2 are SEHNR and FQNEAQ (reference sequence). Trimming cost V 0 bases and J 6 bases, with 9 bases left between them. CDR3: CASSLALSREQYF. The CDR3 region has the DNA TGTGCCAGCAGCTTAGCACTCTCGCGCGAGCAGTACTTC. Full variable domain (missing parts from reference TRBV7-9 and TRBJ2-7): DTGVSQNPRHKITKRGQNVTFRCDPISEHNRLYWYRQTLGQGPEFLTYFQNEAQLEKSRLLSDRFSAERPKGSFSTLEIQRTEQGDSAMYLCASSLALSREQYFGPGTRLTVT.

The rearrangement links TRBV2 to TRBJ1-5; D remains unclear. The CDR3 has 16 amino acids. CDR1 is SNHLY, CDR2 FYNNEI, per germline. V was clipped by 6 bases and J by 0 bases, with 15 bases between them. CDR3 nucleotide sequence: TGTGCCAGCAGGGGAGACATCCTCTATAGCAATCAGCCCCAGCATTTT. Amino acid sequence: CASRGDILYSNQPQHF.

The gene calls are TRBV27 and TRBJ1-4; D call uncertain. CDR1 and CDR2 from the germline V gene are MNHEY and SMNVEV (reference sequence). V lost 6 bases and J 4 bases, leaving 15 bases between the germline ends. CDR3 length equals 15 residues. This chain's CDR3 is CASRVWSGSNEKLFF. The CDR3 DNA reads as TGTGCCAGCAGAGTCTGGTCGGGGAGTAATGAAAAACTGTTTTTT.

The chain employs TRBV6-6 and TRBJ1-5; 8 bases are a match to TRBD1. The CDR3 has 15 residues. Germline-derived CDR1 and CDR2 are MNHNY and SVGAGI (reference sequence). V dropped 9 bases and J dropped 1; count of bases not matched to a gene: 8. The CDR3: CASAVDRGSNQPQHF. CDR3 bases: TGTGCCAGTGCTGTCGACAGGGGAAGCAATCAGCCCCAGCATTTT.

The chain is built from TRBV5-1 and TRBJ2-5; 7 bases map to TRBD1. The germline V gene has CDR1 SGHRS and CDR2 YFSETQ. There are 14 residues in the CDR3. The junction had 4 bases not matched to a gene; V was cut back by 0 bases and J by 5 bases. This CDR3 reads CASSLDRGDETQYF. The CDR3 coding sequence is TGCGCCAGCAGCTTGGACAGGGGTGATGAGACCCAGTACTTC.

This clone was seen only a few times. The chain employs TRBV5-1 and TRBJ2-3; D ambiguous. The CDR3 length is 14 residues. The germline V gene encodes CDR1 SGHRS and CDR2 YFSETQ. The V end was cut by 1 base, the J end by 1 base, with 7 bases between. DNA of the CDR3: TGCGCCAGCAGCTTGCGCCCTGGCACAGATACGCAGTATTTT. Translation gives CASSLRPGTDTQYF.

This clone has only one observation. This sequence joins TRBV10-3 and TRBJ2-7; the D is unclear. CDR1 and CDR2 (germline): ENHRY, SYGVKD. This CDR3 region has 14 residues. Trimming left V 3 bases short and J 4 bases short, with 13 bases between. The CDR3 reads CAISDLPSGYEQYF. The CDR3 DNA is TGTGCCATCAGTGACTTGCCTTCTGGGTACGAGCAGTACTTC.

This clone was observed a few times. The chain links TRBV7-9 to TRBJ2-2, with TRBD2 as a possible D gene (6 bases). The CDR3 consists of 14 residues. Germline V gene lookup returns CDR1 SEHNR and CDR2 FQNEAQ (reference sequence). V was clipped by 5 bases and J by 6 bases, with 13 bases between them. Here the CDR3 DNA reads TGTGCCAGCAGCCCGGACGGGACTGCCGGGGAGCTGTTTTTT. Amino acids: CASSPDGTAGELFF.

This clone was seen only a few times. V and J are TRBV5-5 and TRBJ1-5; the D is unclear. V gave up 4 bases and J gave up 1 base, with 15 bases separating them. This CDR3 is 16 amino acids long. Germline assignment: CDR1 SGHKS and CDR2 YYEKEE (reference sequence). The CDR3 DNA follows: TGTGCCAGCAGCCCTCGGCCACTGGAGAGCAATCAGCCCCAGCATTTT. Encoded protein: CASSPRPLESNQPQHF. The full variable domain, with the rest looked up from reference TRBV5-5 and TRBJ1-5, is DAGVTQSPTHLIKTRGQQVTLRCSPISGHKSVSWYQQVLGQGPQFIFQYYEKEERGRGNFPDRFSARQFPNYSSELNVNALLLGDSALYLCASSPRPLESNQPQHFGDGTRLSIL.